Shown below are 20 T cell receptor beta chains from a single sample sequenced in a study of blood T cell repertoires in COVID-19. This table comes from immunoSEQ multiplex PCR, and its TCRdb copy is limited to in-frame clones, with some not included. The sample has hundreds of thousands of clones, roughly 84% seen once. Specimen: peripheral blood. These receptors were taken from an elderly woman with acute or convalescent COVID-19.

The gene calls are TRBV7-2 and TRBJ1-5; 7 bases fit TRBD1. V was pared by 5 bases and J by 4 bases, with 8 bases of the junction left unmatched. The germline gives CDR1 SGHTA, CDR2 FQGNSA. The CDR3 runs to 15 residues. Here the CDR3 reads CASSPLAGGNQPQHF. In DNA, the CDR3 is TGTGCCAGCAGCCCTCTGGCAGGGGGGAATCAGCCCCAGCATTTT.

V usage is TRBV5-4 and J usage is TRBJ1-4, with D hard to call. Deletions cut 4 bases from V and 7 bases from J, with 14 bases between. This CDR3 contains 14 residues. Germline V CDR1 and CDR2: SGHNT, YYREEE (reference sequence). CDR3 protein: CASSIRGEGEKLFF. The CDR3 DNA follows: TGTGCCAGCAGCATCCGGGGAGAAGGTGAAAAACTGTTTTTT. Supplemented by reference TRBV5-4 and TRBJ1-4, the full variable domain reads ETGVTQSPTHLIKTRGQQVTLRCSSQSGHNTVSWYQQALGQGPQFIFQYYREEENGRGNFPPRFSGLQFPNYSSELNVNALELDDSALYLCASSIRGEGEKLFFGSGTQLSVL.

This chain connects TRBV4-1 to TRBJ2-1; 8 nucleotides align to TRBD1. This CDR3 contains 17 residues. With V trimmed by 1 base and J by 4 bases, 9 bases remained unmatched. Germline V gene data show CDR1 as MGHRA and CDR2 as YSYEKL. The CDR3 spells CASSQGLARGHYNEQFF. The CDR3 nucleotides are TGCGCCAGCAGCCAAGGGTTGGCCAGGGGGCATTACAATGAGCAGTTCTTC.

This clone was recorded once. The chain combines TRBV11-2 with TRBJ2-2, with 11 bases matching TRBD2. This CDR3 contains 17 residues. The V and J ends lost 1 base and 7 bases, in that order; junction bases with no gene match: 8. Germline CDR1 SGHAT, CDR2 FQNNGV. The CDR3 region has the DNA TGTGCCAGCAGCTTAGGGAAGACTAGCGGGGCGATCGGGGAGCTGTTTTTT. As protein: CASSLGKTSGAIGELFF.

This clone was detected once. The chain links TRBV5-4 to TRBJ2-1, with D maybe TRBD1 (6 bases). CDR3 length: 15 amino acids. V lost 0 bases and J 0 bases, leaving 7 bases between the germline ends. Germline assignment: CDR1 SGHNT and CDR2 YYREEE (reference sequence). CDR3 coding DNA: TGTGCCAGCAGCTTGGACAGGGCCTCCTACAATGAGCAGTTCTTC. Translated, it gives CASSLDRASYNEQFF.

The chain's CDR3 is CASSLDRAGSPLHF. The CDR3 DNA reads as TGTGCCAGCAGCCTGGACAGGGCTGGTTCACCCCTCCACTTT. This chain connects TRBV7-2 to TRBJ1-6, with 8 bases matching TRBD1. Germline V gives CDR1 SGHTA, CDR2 FQGNSA. The trim removed 5 bases at V and 9 bases at J, leaving 6 bases unmatched. This CDR3 has 14 amino acids.

This chain uses TRBV7-2 with TRBJ2-7; 13 bases are a match to TRBD2. With V trimmed by 0 bases and J by 3 bases, 2 bases remained unmatched. Per germline, CDR1 SGHTA and CDR2 FQGNSA. CDR3 length: 16 residues. The CDR3 protein is CASSLATSGGVYEQYF. The DNA of the CDR3 is TGTGCCAGCAGCTTAGCCACTAGCGGGGGGGTCTACGAGCAGTACTTC.

The gene calls are TRBV28 and TRBJ1-5, with 7 bases aligning to TRBD1. V dropped 7 bases and J dropped 9; count of bases not matched to a gene: 12. The germline gives CDR1 MDHEN, CDR2 SYDVKM. The length of the CDR3 is 14 residues. The CDR3, as DNA: TGTGCCAGCACCCCGACAGGGCCTGCCGGGCCCCAGCATTTT. Its protein product is CASTPTGPAGPQHF.

The rearrangement joins TRBV18 to TRBJ1-1; possibly TRBD1 for D (6 bases). The CDR3 length is 15 residues. Per germline, CDR1 KGHSH and CDR2 LQKENI. V gave up 2 bases and J gave up 8 bases, with 18 bases separating them. CDR3 sequence: CASSPSGHQTGEAFF. DNA for the CDR3: TGTGCCAGCTCACCATCGGGACACCAGACCGGCGAAGCTTTCTTT.

This clone has a single count. The V and J genes are TRBV30 and TRBJ1-4; D might be TRBD1 (6 bases). This CDR3 region has 13 residues. Germline CDR1 reads GTSNPN; CDR2 reads SVGIG (reference sequence). Trimming left V 1 base short and J 10 bases short, with 13 bases between. In nucleotides, the CDR3 is TGTGCCTGGAGTGGACAGGAGGAAGGAAAACTGTTTTTT. It translates to CAWSGQEEGKLFF.

V usage is TRBV5-4 and J usage is TRBJ1-4; 7 nucleotides line up with TRBD1. The junction had 8 bases not matched to a gene; V was cut back by 4 bases and J by 8 bases. The CDR3 has 14 residues. Germline V gives CDR1 SGHNT, CDR2 YYREEE (reference sequence). CDR3 DNA: TGTGCCAGCAGCATACAGGGGTTTCGGGAAAAACTGTTTTTT. Translating it yields CASSIQGFREKLFF.

The CDR3 here is CASSDTSGGLRQPQHF. The CDR3 DNA is TGTGCCAGCAGTGATACCTCGGGGGGGCTGAGGCAGCCCCAGCATTTT. This chain joins TRBV6-4 and TRBJ1-5, with D maybe TRBD1 (6 bases). Per the germline V gene, CDR1 is MRHNA and CDR2 is SNTAGT. CDR3 length equals 16 residues. Trimming took off 3 bases at V and 7 bases at J, with 19 bases between the two ends.

This clone has a single count. The CDR3 bases are TGTGCCAGCAGCCAAGTAACAGGGGGCCGAGGCACCGGGGAGCTGTTTTTT. It translates to CASSQVTGGRGTGELFF. The V call is TRBV14, the J call TRBJ2-2, with 9 bases aligning to TRBD1. V lost 1 base, J lost 4 bases, and 7 bases stayed unmatched. This CDR3 has 17 amino acids. Germline V gene sequence: CDR1 SGHDN, CDR2 FVKESK.

The V and J genes are TRBV6-2 or TRBV6-3 and TRBJ2-2; TRBD2 matches 8 bases. The CDR3 contains 16 residues. V trimming: 5 bases; J trimming: 4 bases; junction bases outside the gene matches: 9. The germline gives CDR1 MNHEY, CDR2 SVGEGT. The CDR3 coding sequence is TGTGCCAGCAGTCCCGGGGGGGGGCCGGTCACCGGGGAGCTGTTTTTT. Residues: CASSPGGGPVTGELFF.

V is TRBV5-5 and J is TRBJ1-2, with 8 bases lining up with TRBD1. CDR3 size: 18 residues. CDR1 is SGHKS and CDR2 is YYEKEE in the germline V gene (reference sequence). Trimming removed 0 bases from V and 1 base from J; junction bases left unmatched: 11. The CDR3 coding sequence is TGTGCCAGCAGCTTGGGGGCAGGGGGCATCACGTATAACTATGGCTACACCTTC. Its protein product is CASSLGAGGITYNYGYTF.

This chain joins TRBV4-3 and TRBJ1-6; D is unresolved. Germline CDR1 reads LGHNA; CDR2 reads YSLEER. The CDR3 extends over 13 amino acids. Between the trimmed V and J ends, which lost 1 base and 8 bases, there was a span of 6 bases. The CDR3 DNA reads TGCGCCAGCAGCCAAGGAGGCCATTCACCCCTCCACTTT. Translation: CASSQGGHSPLHF.

The V gene is TRBV4-3, the J gene TRBJ1-4, with 10 bases lining up with TRBD1. CDR3 length: 14 residues. Per the germline V gene, CDR1 is LGHNA and CDR2 is YSLEER. V shed 3 bases, J shed 7 bases, and the junction held 2 bases outside the gene matches. This chain's CDR3 is CASSQGQGREKLFF. CDR3 nucleotide sequence: TGCGCCAGCAGCCAGGGACAGGGGCGTGAAAAACTGTTTTTT.

The rearrangement uses TRBV11-3 and TRBJ2-7; TRBD1 matches 10 bases. After removal of 8 bases from V and 0 bases from J, the junction contained 10 bases not matched to a gene. Germline CDR1 SGHNT, CDR2 YENEEA. The CDR3 has 16 amino acids. In nucleotides, the CDR3 is TGTGCCAGCGGTCAGGGACAGGGGTCGAGCTCCTACGAGCAGTACTTC. Its protein product is CASGQGQGSSSYEQYF.

This chain joins TRBV27 and TRBJ2-7, with 7 bases aligning to TRBD1. This CDR3 spans 15 amino acids. Germline CDR1 is MNHEY and CDR2 is SMNVEV (reference sequence). V shed 0 bases, J shed 2 bases, and the junction held 4 bases outside the gene matches. CDR3 nucleotides: TGTGCCAGCAGTTTATCAGGGACAGATCCCTACGAGCAGTACTTC. Protein product: CASSLSGTDPYEQYF.

The genes are TRBV19 and TRBJ2-1, with TRBD1 identical over 9 bases. After removal of 5 bases from V and 8 bases from J, the junction contained 13 bases not matched to a gene. Per the germline V gene, CDR1 is LNHDA and CDR2 is SQIVND (reference sequence). This CDR3 is built from 16 residues. Written as DNA, the CDR3 is TGTGCCAGTAGTCCCCGAGCGGGACAGGGTGTGGATGAGCAGTTCTTC. Translation: CASSPRAGQGVDEQFF.